One sample yielded the 11 T cell receptor beta chains listed below, sequenced in a study of OX40 agonist ivuxolimab in advanced cancers. Assay used: immunoSEQ multiplex PCR; TCRdb lists only in-frame clones, some missing. The table shows around 78,000 clones, with approximately 92% occurring only once. The sample consisted of CD4+ or CD8+ T cells sorted from blood, taken in a trial of the OX40 agonist ivuxolimab. These receptors originate from an adult with an advanced solid tumor such as melanoma, head and neck, liver or kidney cancer.

V gene TRBV6-1 combines with J gene TRBJ2-7; the D gene could be TRBD1 or TRBD2 (5 bases each). Germline V gives CDR1 MNHNS, CDR2 SASEGT. The CDR3 loop spans 15 amino acids. Trimming took off 5 bases at V and 7 bases at J, with 21 bases between the two ends. CDR3 loop: CASSQGDGPLEEQYF. The CDR3, as DNA: TGTGCCAGCAGTCAAGGGGACGGGCCCTTGGAGGAGCAGTACTTC.

The chain links TRBV6-1 to TRBJ1-1; D ambiguous. There are 13 residues in the CDR3. Germline V CDR1 and CDR2: MNHNS, SASEGT. V lost 5 bases and J 3 bases, leaving 10 bases between the germline ends. The CDR3 sequence: CASSRVWDTEAFF. The CDR3 coding sequence is TGTGCCAGCAGTAGGGTTTGGGACACTGAAGCTTTCTTT.

This chain connects TRBV2 to TRBJ2-7; 10 bases map to TRBD2. In germline, CDR1 is SNHLY, CDR2 FYNNEI. V dropped 7 bases and J dropped 3; count of bases not matched to a gene: 18. The CDR3 has 18 residues. The CDR3 DNA is TGTGCCAGCACCCCCGGGGGACTAGCGTCCGGAGGTTTCTACGAGCAGTACTTC. Translated, it gives CASTPGGLASGGFYEQYF.

The chain combines TRBV25-1 with TRBJ1-1; D unresolved. The CDR3 contains 13 residues. Germline V gene data show CDR1 as MGHDK and CDR2 as SYGVNS. Trimming shortened V by 2 bases and J by 0 bases, and 4 bases separated the two germline ends. The chain's CDR3 is CASSESMNTEAFF. The CDR3 region has the DNA TGTGCCAGCAGTGAAAGCATGAACACTGAAGCTTTCTTT.

The chain couples TRBV2 to TRBJ2-3; either TRBD1 or TRBD2 may supply D (5 bases each). Germline V gene sequence: CDR1 SNHLY, CDR2 FYNNEI. Deletions cut 4 bases from V and 6 bases from J, with 20 bases between. The CDR3 has 16 amino acids. The CDR3, as DNA: TGTGCCAGCAGTGGCTTTGGGGGTGGGAGATTGGATACGCAGTATTTT. Its translation: CASSGFGGGRLDTQYF.

The CDR3 bases are TGCGCCAGCACGGGACAGGGGGCGGGCACTGAAGCTTTCTTT. It codes for CASTGQGAGTEAFF. The gene calls are TRBV10-2 and TRBJ1-1, with 12 bases identical to TRBD1. Germline V gives CDR1 WSHSY, CDR2 SAAADI. The CDR3 loop spans 14 amino acids. With 7 bases clipped from V and 4 bases from J, the junction kept 4 bases outside the gene matches.

The rearrangement joins TRBV18 to TRBJ2-7, with 8 positions matching TRBD2. There are 15 residues in the CDR3. From germline, CDR1 is KGHSH and CDR2 LQKENI. V gave up 4 bases and J gave up 0 bases; unmatched junction bases: 5. The chain's CDR3 is CASSQYSGSSYEQYF. CDR3 bases: TGTGCCAGCTCACAGTACAGCGGGAGCTCCTACGAGCAGTACTTC.

The sample holds one count of this clone. The V gene is TRBV2, the J gene TRBJ2-2, with 7 bases aligning to TRBD1. This CDR3 region has 16 residues. The germline V gene has CDR1 SNHLY and CDR2 FYNNEI. Trimming cost V 4 bases and J 0 bases; bases outside gene matches: 5. The CDR3 spells CASSVDGTANTGELFF. The CDR3, as DNA: TGTGCCAGCAGTGTTGACGGGACAGCGAACACCGGGGAGCTGTTTTTT.

The chain joins TRBV15 to TRBJ2-5; 11 nucleotides align to TRBD2. Germline V lookup: CDR1 LNHNV, CDR2 YYDKDF (reference sequence). The length of the CDR3 is 14 residues. The V and J ends lost 7 bases and 2 bases, in that order; junction bases with no gene match: 3. This CDR3 is CATTVAGGQETQYF. The CDR3 region has the DNA TGTGCCACCACCGTAGCGGGGGGGCAAGAGACCCAGTACTTC.

This clone is a singleton in its sample. V usage is TRBV30 and J usage is TRBJ2-2; a possible D gene is TRBD2 (5 bases). The CDR3 is 14 residues long. Germline CDR1 reads GTSNPN; CDR2 reads SVGIG (reference sequence). V was cut by 0 bases and J by 6 bases, with 11 bases left in between. The CDR3, as DNA: TGTGCCTGGAGTGTACATATCGGGGCCGGGGAGCTGTTTTTT. Amino acids: CAWSVHIGAGELFF. The whole variable domain, filled in from reference TRBV30 and TRBJ2-2, reads SQTIHQWPATLVQPVGSPLSLECTVEGTSNPNLYWYRQAAGRGLQLLFYSVGIGQISSEVPQNLSASRPQDRQFILSSKKLLLSDSGFYLCAWSVHIGAGELFFGEGSRLTVL.

J is TRBJ1-2 and V is TRBV5-1; TRBD1 is a possible D gene (5 bases). The CDR3 totals 14 residues. Germline CDR1 and CDR2: SGHRS and YFSETQ. Between the trimmed V and J ends, which lost 7 bases and 4 bases, there was a span of 17 bases. The CDR3 coding sequence is TGCGCCAGCTGGGACTCCCGGGCGGGCTATGGCTACACCTTC. This encodes CASWDSRAGYGYTF.